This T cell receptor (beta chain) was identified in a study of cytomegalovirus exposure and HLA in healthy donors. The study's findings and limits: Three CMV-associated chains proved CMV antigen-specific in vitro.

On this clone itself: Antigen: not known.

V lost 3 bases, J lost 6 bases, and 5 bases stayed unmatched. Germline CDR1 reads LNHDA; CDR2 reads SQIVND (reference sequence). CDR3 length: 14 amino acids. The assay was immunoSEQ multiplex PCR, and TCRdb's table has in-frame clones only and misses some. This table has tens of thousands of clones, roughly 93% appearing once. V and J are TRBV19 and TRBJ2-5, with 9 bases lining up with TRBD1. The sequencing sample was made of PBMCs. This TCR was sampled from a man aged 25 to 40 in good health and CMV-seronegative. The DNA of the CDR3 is TGTGCCAGTAGTATGGGGACAGGGTCACAGACCCAGTACTTC. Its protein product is CASSMGTGSQTQYF.